This record looks at one T cell receptor (beta chain) sequence and its context. No antigen is known for it. The data derive from a study of regulatory T cells in long-lasting Graves disease. Stated time point: persistent/refractory GD, antithyroid drugs over 5 years with positive TRAb. PBMC-extracted RNA yielded the TCR library. Regarding the study as a whole: Study of thyroid tissue was not done, with only peripheral blood studied. The study found TRBV28, TRBJ1-2 and TRBJ2-5 favored in persistent disease.

Trimming pared 6 bases from V and 0 bases from J, leaving 11 bases between. Germline CDR1 reads SQVTM; CDR2 reads ANQGSEA. CDR3 length equals 13 residues. Arm-PCR with iRepertoire HTBI primers amplified the CDR3 regions for these TCR beta libraries. TCRdb used MiXCR to reprocess the multiplex PCR reads, holding one entry per CDR3 protein. The sample has 400,000 to 500,000 distinct CDR3 sequences, about 22% seen once; the top ten hold around 14%. The sequence derives from a female donor with Graves disease. This chain connects TRBV29-1 to TRBJ1-1; D is unclear. The sample here was peripheral blood mononuclear cells (PBMCs), taken when the disease was refractory, from a patient treated with antithyroid drugs. The CDR3 bases are TGCAGCGTCGCCGGACTGATGAACACTGAAGCTTTCTTT. As protein: CSVAGLMNTEAFF. Full variable domain (remainder filled in from reference TRBV29-1 and TRBJ1-1): SAVISQKPSRDICQRGTSLTIQCQVDSQVTMMFWYRQQPGQSLTLIATANQGSEATYESGFVIDKFPISRPNLTFSTLTVSNMSPEDSSIYLCSVAGLMNTEAFFGQGTRLTVV.